The source of this TCR beta chain is a study of blood T cells in healthy people across ages. The second PCR ran about 6 to 12 cycles with a sample-barcoded 5' primer and J-beta primers. TCRdb re-called the 5' RACE reads with MiXCR, one entry per CDR3 protein. The repertoire includes 800,000 to 950,000 distinct CDR3 sequences, under 35% of them detected once, and 10% sits in the top ten. This clonotype was observed a handful of times. A much larger clone lies one base from this, so it may be a read error. This CDR3 has 11 residues. Germline assignment: CDR1 SEHNR and CDR2 FQNEAQ (reference sequence). V lost 2 bases to trimming and J lost 3 bases, with 1 base between them. Another study also made use of these data, one on T cells of mothers and their children.

The chain couples TRBV7-9 to TRBJ1-2; no clear D. Sequenced: blood. The receptor comes from a woman aged 40 to 55 in good health. The CDR3 is CASSLYYGYTF. Here the CDR3 DNA reads TGTGCCAGCAGCTTATACTATGGCTACACCTTC.